This T cell receptor beta chain emerged from a study of regulatory T cells in long-lasting Graves disease. V lost 8 bases, J lost 4 bases, and 12 bases stayed unmatched. There are 14 residues in the CDR3. Germline assignment: CDR1 GTSNPN and CDR2 SVGIG (reference sequence). Both iRepertoire HTBI primers and Arm-PCR of CDR3 regions were used to build the TCR beta libraries. Each CDR3 protein gets one entry after TCRdb re-called the multiplex PCR reads with MiXCR. Of under 250,000 distinct CDR3 sequences listed, 20% are singletons. Time point indicated: newly diagnosed GD, antithyroid drugs for less than 3 months. Extracted RNA from PBMCs served as the source of the TCR library.

The source of this sequence is a female donor with Graves disease. The rearrangement links TRBV30 to TRBJ1-1; TRBD1 aligns across 8 bases. The sequences come from peripheral blood mononuclear cells (PBMCs), collected at new diagnosis, from a patient treated with antithyroid drugs. The CDR3 coding sequence is TGTGCCGGAACCGAGACAGGGGTATTCACTGAAGCTTTCTTT. It encodes CAGTETGVFTEAFF.